The sequence of this T cell receptor (beta chain) was determined in a study of blood T cell repertoires in COVID-19. The overall study: Acute-phase and convalescent COVID-19 samples originated in the United States, Italy and Spain. From T cells, B-cell-depleted T cells, or PBMCs came the material, which was cDNA or gDNA.

Original processing methods: It was from reference gene primer amplification that nucleated cell counts were estimated. Here immunoSEQ multiplex PCR was the method, and the copy in TCRdb shows in-frame clones only, minus some. V and J calls plus clone size are reproduced from that table; the DNA served to infer D and trimming. The table has some 160,000 clones, 83% seen once. This CDR3 spans 15 amino acids. From germline, CDR1 is MNHEY and CDR2 SVGAGI. The V and J ends lost 5 bases and 3 bases respectively, with 14 bases between them. Sequenced material: peripheral blood. This clonotype was obtained from a human donor in a cohort sampled during active COVID-19. The rearrangement uses TRBV6-5 and TRBJ1-5; a weak D match, TRBD1 (5 bases). The CDR3 sequence: CASSTSGGINQPQHF. The CDR3 DNA reads as TGTGCCAGCAGTACCTCGGGGGGAATCAATCAGCCCCAGCATTTT.